This TCR beta chain originates from a study of T cells in Graves' hyperthyroidism and ophthalmopathy. This clonotype was detected many times. There were TCR beta CDR3 regions amplified from RNA transcripts. RT-PCR in the first round (using the HTBI primer set) targeted the TCR CDR3. TCRdb ran MiXCR on the multiplex PCR reads and lists one entry per CDR3 protein. The table records about 480,000 distinct CDR3 sequences, 24% of them present only once. The sample consisted of blood. This receptor was obtained from a woman aged 25 to 39 with Graves' ophthalmopathy.

CDR3 protein: CASSLRDSPIYEQYF. The CDR3 coding sequence is TGTGCCAGCAGCTTAAGGGACAGTCCGATCTACGAGCAGTACTTC. The chain recombines TRBV7-8 with TRBJ2-7, with TRBD1 matching 7 bases. This CDR3 has 15 residues. CDR1 and CDR2 (germline): SGHVS, FQNEAQ. V lost 2 bases, J lost 3 bases, and 7 bases stayed unmatched.